The 8 T cell receptor beta chains in this list originate from one sample, sequenced in a study of T cells after yellow fever vaccination. TCRdb re-analysed the 5' RACE reads in MiXCR, keeping a single row per CDR3 protein. The table includes about 340,000 distinct CDR3 sequences, 3% to 4.5% detected once. Source: PBMCs, taken 5 days after the yellow fever booster vaccination. The source of these receptors is a young man who received the YFV17D yellow fever vaccine.

The sample holds a few counts of this clonotype. The chain carries TRBV7-9 and TRBJ2-5, with D perhaps matching TRBD2 (6 bases). Germline values: CDR1 SEHNR, CDR2 FQNEAQ (reference sequence). The V end was cut by 6 bases, the J end by 0 bases, with 20 bases between. The CDR3 totals 17 residues. CDR3 region: CASRPYRPGVYQETQYF. The CDR3 DNA follows: TGTGCCAGCAGACCATACCGGCCGGGGGTGTACCAAGAGACCCAGTACTTC.

In its sample, this clonotype was seen many times. The V gene is TRBV6-6, the J gene TRBJ2-7; 8 bases agree with TRBD1. V was clipped by 5 bases and J by 2 bases; unmatched bases: 14. The CDR3 sequence is 17 residues long. The germline CDR1 and CDR2 sequences are MNHNY and SVGAGI (reference sequence). CDR3 coding DNA: TGTGCCAGCAGTCCCCCGGGACAGGCCCTACCTCCCTACGAGCAGTACTTC. It translates to CASSPPGQALPPYEQYF.

This rearrangement joins TRBV5-5 to TRBJ2-2; D not resolved. The length of the CDR3 is 14 residues. Trimming took 4 bases from V and 1 from J, leaving 8 bases between them. From germline, CDR1 is SGHKS and CDR2 YYEKEE (reference sequence). The CDR3 bases are TGTGCCAGCAGCGGAATGCTGAACACCGGGGAGCTGTTTTTT. Its protein is CASSGMLNTGELFF.

This clonotype was recorded at least ten times. The chain combines TRBV2 with TRBJ1-5; the D gene is possibly TRBD1 (5 bases). V lost 6 bases, J lost 2 bases, and 14 bases lay in between. Looked up from germline, CDR1 is SNHLY and CDR2 is FYNNEI. The CDR3 is 15 amino acids. CDR3 protein: CASRKNLQGNQPQHF. DNA of the CDR3: TGTGCCAGCAGAAAAAACCTACAGGGCAATCAGCCCCAGCATTTT.

This clonotype was seen repeatedly, ten times or more. The V call is TRBV6-2 or TRBV6-3, the J call TRBJ2-7; D may be TRBD1 or TRBD2 (5 bases each). CDR1 is MNHEY, CDR2 SVGEGT, per germline. V gave up 6 bases and J gave up 0 bases, with 12 bases separating them. The CDR3 covers 14 residues. CDR3 sequence reads: CASSRGLISYEQYV. The CDR3 DNA sequence: TGTGCCAGCAGCCGGGGCCTCATCTCCTACGAGCAGTACGTC.

This clonotype has a count of ten or more. The V and J genes are TRBV11-2 and TRBJ2-5; a possible D gene is TRBD1 (6 bases). The germline gives CDR1 SGHAT, CDR2 FQNNGV. The CDR3 runs 14 residues. Trimming removed 2 bases from V and 7 bases from J, with 14 bases in between. The chain's CDR3 is CASSLIGVRGTQYF. CDR3 DNA sequence: TGTGCCAGCAGCTTAATTGGGGTCAGGGGGACCCAGTACTTC.

This clonotype has ten or more counts. The V gene is TRBV7-8, the J gene TRBJ1-2; a weak D match, TRBD1 (5 bases). This CDR3 region has 13 residues. Germline assignment: CDR1 SGHVS and CDR2 FQNEAQ. V was clipped by 5 bases and J by 8 bases, with 15 bases between them. The CDR3 DNA reads as TGTGCCAGCAGCGAAATCGGGGGTAGGGGCTACACCTTC. Encoded protein: CASSEIGGRGYTF.

This clonotype has at least ten counts. The chain uses TRBV21-1 and TRBJ2-1; TRBD1 was called by the table and not checked on the DNA. TRBV21-1 is an annotated pseudogene. The CDR3 totals 17 residues. The CDR3 DNA reads as TGTGCCAGCAGCCAAGGCGAGGGACAGGGTTCATACAATGAGCAGTTCTTC. It is translated as CASSQGEGQGSYNEQFF.